A selection of T cell receptor beta chains follows, all from one sample in a study of blood T cell repertoires in COVID-19. Libraries were prepared by immunoSEQ multiplex PCR; TCRdb keeps only in-frame clonotypes and omits some of them. Of some 250,000 clones listed, 82% were seen once; the top ten hold 9.5% to 15%. Sequencing was carried out using peripheral blood. These TCRs come from a woman aged 55-69 years with active or convalescent COVID-19. The CDR3 runs from the conserved cysteine through the conserved F or W. D genes are given only for firm matches. A clone size is listed for some rows: how often the clone was seen (once, few, many), or a class if it is expanded.

CDR3nt,CDR3aa,d_gene,v_gene,abundance,j_gene
TGCAGCGTTGAAGATGCGGACAGGGGCAACACCATATATTTT,CSVEDADRGNTIYF,TRBD1,TRBV29-1,-,TRBJ1-3
TGTGCCAGCAGCTCCGGACAGGGCTGGAACACTGAAGCTTTCTTT,CASSSGQGWNTEAFF,TRBD1,TRBV7-2,-,TRBJ1-1
TGCAGCCACATCGTTGGAGGCACTGAAGCTTTCTTT,CSHIVGGTEAFF,-,TRBV29-1,-,TRBJ1-1
TGTGCCAGCAGCTTACAGGGGCGTGAAGCTTTCTTT,CASSLQGREAFF,-,TRBV7-9,-,TRBJ1-1
TGTGCCACCCATATACGGGGACTAACCGGGGAGCTGTTTTTT,CATHIRGLTGELFF,TRBD2,TRBV19,-,TRBJ2-2
TGTGCCAGCAGCCCAAACCTACAGGGGCTGGGAAACACCATATATTTT,CASSPNLQGLGNTIYF,TRBD1,TRBV5-5,-,TRBJ1-3
TGTGCCAGTAGTTTACAGGGCGGGACTGAAGCTTTCTTT,CASSLQGGTEAFF,-,TRBV19,-,TRBJ1-1
TGCGCCAGCAGCCAATACCTAAGTATGGCGGGGGGCCCCACAGATACGCAGTATTTT,CASSQYLSMAGGPTDTQYF,TRBD2,TRBV4-1,once,TRBJ2-3
TGTGCCACCAAGGGGGCCACAGATACGCAGTATTTT,CATKGATDTQYF,TRBD1,TRBV24-1,-,TRBJ2-3
TGTGCCAGCAGTGTCGGGTCGTCGAGGAACACTGAAGCTTTCTTT,CASSVGSSRNTEAFF,-,TRBV2,-,TRBJ1-1
TGTGCCAGCAGCCCTGGGACTAGACCTATACAAGAGACCCAGTACTTC,CASSPGTRPIQETQYF,-,TRBV12-1,-,TRBJ2-5
TGTGCCAGCAGTTCCCAGGGGCTGGGTGGCTACACCTTC,CASSSQGLGGYTF,-,TRBV6-5,few,TRBJ1-2
TGTGCCAGCAGCCCCCCCTACAGGGGGAGCGGCTACACCTTC,CASSPPYRGSGYTF,TRBD1,TRBV3-1/TRBV3-2,-,TRBJ1-2
TGTGCCAGCAGCCTGCCAGGGTATGACTATGGCTACACCTTC,CASSLPGYDYGYTF,-,TRBV5-5,-,TRBJ1-2
TGTGCCAGCAGCCTCACTAGCTTCCCCAACACCGGGGAGCTGTTTTTT,CASSLTSFPNTGELFF,-,TRBV12-1,-,TRBJ2-2
TGTGCCAGCAGTTACGACAGGGGGGGAAACACCATATATTTT,CASSYDRGGNTIYF,TRBD1,TRBV6-6,-,TRBJ1-3
TGTGCCAGCAGCGCCGGGGGGAACACTGAAGCTTTCTTT,CASSAGGNTEAFF,-,TRBV11-2,-,TRBJ1-1
TGTGCCACCGCCTCTCCAACAGGCAATCAGCCCCAGCATTTT,CATASPTGNQPQHF,-,TRBV15,once,TRBJ1-5
TGTGCCAGCAGTTTGGCTGATGGGCAGGGAAAGTATTTT,CASSLADGQGKYF,-,TRBV12-3/TRBV12-4,-,TRBJ2-3
TGTGCCAGCAGTCGAAGGGGACAGGGGATACACTATGGCTACACCTTC,CASSRRGQGIHYGYTF,TRBD1,TRBV27,-,TRBJ1-2
TGTGCCAGCAGCTTCCGGGACTACTACAATGAGCAGTTCTTC,CASSFRDYYNEQFF,TRBD2,TRBV11-2,-,TRBJ2-1
TGTGCCAGCAGTAGGACAGGGAACTATGGCTACACCTTC,CASSRTGNYGYTF,TRBD1,TRBV6-5,-,TRBJ1-2
TGTGCCAGCAGTTGGGGGGAGGTTCCCACAATCCCCCTCCACTTT,CASSWGEVPTIPLHF,-,TRBV6-5,-,TRBJ1-6
TGTGCCAGCAGCTTAGGGGCCGGGAGCTCTGGAAACACCATATATTTT,CASSLGAGSSGNTIYF,-,TRBV7-2,-,TRBJ1-3
TGTGCCAGCAGCTTCCGACAGAATGAAAAACTGTTTTTT,CASSFRQNEKLFF,-,TRBV7-9,few,TRBJ1-4
TGTGCCAGCAGCAAAGTGAGACAGGGGGTATGTAGCAAAAACATTCAGTACTTC,CASSKVRQGVCSKNIQYF,-,TRBV21-1,once,TRBJ2-4
TGTGCCAGTCGGACCGACAGGAACTATGGCTACACCTTC,CASRTDRNYGYTF,-,TRBV19,few,TRBJ1-2
TGTGCCATCAGAGCAGAATACGGACAGGCTCGTTTATCAACTAGGAAAAACTCCTACGAGCAGTACTTC,CAIRAEYGQARLSTRKNSYEQYF,TRBD1,TRBV10-3,once,TRBJ2-7
TGTGCCAGCAGTGAATTAGTGGGGAGCACTGAAGCTTTCTTT,CASSELVGSTEAFF,-,TRBV6-1,-,TRBJ1-1
TGTGCCAGCAGTTACTCGTCGGACAGGGGTTATGGCTACACCTTC,CASSYSSDRGYGYTF,TRBD1,TRBV6-5,-,TRBJ1-2
TGTGCCAGCACACTCTTCGGGGATAATGAAAAACTGTTTTTT,CASTLFGDNEKLFF,-,TRBV6-5,-,TRBJ1-4
TGTGCCAGCAGCCGCACGATCAGGGGACCTAATGAAAAACTGTTTTTT,CASSRTIRGPNEKLFF,-,TRBV9,-,TRBJ1-4
TGTGCCAGTAGTGTCGACAGGGATTATAATGAAAAACTGTTTTTT,CASSVDRDYNEKLFF,TRBD1,TRBV19,-,TRBJ1-4
TGTGCCAGCAGGACACCTTTTGGCAATGAGCAGTTCTTC,CASRTPFGNEQFF,-,TRBV6-5,once,TRBJ2-1
TGTGCCAGCAGCTTAGGTGGCGGGGGGGCCTTTGGAGAGACCCAGTACTTC,CASSLGGGGAFGETQYF,TRBD2,TRBV5-4,-,TRBJ2-5
TGTGCCAGCAGCCCCCGGGACAGAGAAAACTATGGCTACACCTTC,CASSPRDRENYGYTF,TRBD1,TRBV3-1/TRBV3-2,-,TRBJ1-2
TGTGCCAGCTCCAGGGGACAGGCCGTTGGTGGCTACACCTTC,CASSRGQAVGGYTF,TRBD1,TRBV2,-,TRBJ1-2
TGTGCCAGCAGTTACCCTCCCAACACCGGGGAGCTGTTTTTT,CASSYPPNTGELFF,-,TRBV6-6,-,TRBJ2-2
TGTGCCAGCAGTCCTCCGGTTTTTGGAACTAATGAAAAACTGTTTTTT,CASSPPVFGTNEKLFF,-,TRBV7-3,-,TRBJ1-4
TGTGCCAGCAGCAGAGGGTGGTCCGGGGAGCTGTTTTTT,CASSRGWSGELFF,-,TRBV7-2,-,TRBJ2-2
TGTGCCAGCAGTGGGACAGCCAGCTCTGGAAACACCATATATTTT,CASSGTASSGNTIYF,-,TRBV2,-,TRBJ1-3
TGTGCCAGCAGCTTAAGCAGCGGGGGGAACACCGGGGAGCTGTTTTTT,CASSLSSGGNTGELFF,TRBD2,TRBV11-2,-,TRBJ2-2
TGTGCCAGCAGCTTAGGAATTTATCGGGGGACAGATGAGCAGTTCTTC,CASSLGIYRGTDEQFF,-,TRBV11-2,once,TRBJ2-1
TGTGCCAGCAGTTACTCGTTCAGGGGCGACTACGAGCAGTACTTC,CASSYSFRGDYEQYF,-,TRBV6-5,-,TRBJ2-7
TGTGCCAGCACATCCGGGGGACAGAACTATGGCTACACCTTC,CASTSGGQNYGYTF,TRBD1,TRBV6-5,-,TRBJ1-2
TGTGCCAGCAGACAGGGTTATATGAACACTGAAGCTTTCTTT,CASRQGYMNTEAFF,-,TRBV6-5,-,TRBJ1-1
TGTGCCAGCAGCTGGCAGGGGGCCTGGAGTTCACCCCTCCACTTT,CASSWQGAWSSPLHF,TRBD1,TRBV7-2,once,TRBJ1-6
TGCGCCAGCAGTAACCAGCAGGCGTACAATGAGCAGTTCTTC,CASSNQQAYNEQFF,-,TRBV5-1,-,TRBJ2-1
TGTGCCAGCAGTTTAAGACACAACTATGGCTACACCTTC,CASSLRHNYGYTF,-,TRBV12-3/TRBV12-4,-,TRBJ1-2
TGTGCCAGCAGCTTGAACGCGGGCGGTAATTCACCCCTCCACTTT,CASSLNAGGNSPLHF,-,TRBV7-3,-,TRBJ1-6
TGTGCCAGCAGCCCCCGGCAGGGGGCGGGAAACACCATATATTTT,CASSPRQGAGNTIYF,TRBD1,TRBV7-2,few,TRBJ1-3
TGTGCCAGTAGTATAGGGGGCGGAGCCGGGCAGCCCCAGCATTTT,CASSIGGGAGQPQHF,-,TRBV19,once,TRBJ1-5
TGTGCCAGCAGCACTTCCGGGACAGGGGCAGGCCCCTATGGCTACACCTTC,CASSTSGTGAGPYGYTF,TRBD1,TRBV3-1/TRBV3-2,few,TRBJ1-2
TGTGCCAGCAGCTCCTATGGCGGGGGCGCGAGCTACACCTTC,CASSSYGGGASYTF,-,TRBV5-4,once,TRBJ1-2
TGTGCCAGCAGCTGGGACACCCTCTACTATGGCTACACCTTC,CASSWDTLYYGYTF,-,TRBV6-2/TRBV6-3,-,TRBJ1-2
TGTGCCAGCAGTCAAGCCCCTAGCGGGGGACAAGAGACCCAGTACTTC,CASSQAPSGGQETQYF,TRBD2,TRBV11-2,-,TRBJ2-5
TGCGCCAGCAGCTTGGGTCTAGCGGACAACCAAGAGACCCAGTACTTC,CASSLGLADNQETQYF,TRBD2,TRBV5-1,-,TRBJ2-5